This T cell receptor beta chain was found in a study of CD8+CD57+ T cells in acquired aplastic anemia. Study observations and caveats: Found in both controls and patients were around 30 CD8+ CDR3 sequences.

Trimming removed 5 bases from V and 7 bases from J; junction bases left unmatched: 7. Germline V gene data show CDR1 as ENHRY and CDR2 as SYGVKD. The CDR3 runs to 14 residues. Template material for TCR beta VDJ and CDR3 profiling consisted of genomic DNA. TCRdb reanalysed the reads using MiXCR and keeps one entry per CDR3 protein. The sample has 450,000 to 600,000 distinct CDR3 sequences; less than 35% are singletons. Note on this clonotype: Its target is not known.

Sequencing involved patients with CD8+CD57+ cell expansion previously shown by flow cytometry. Material: sorted CD4+, CD8+, or CD8+CD57+ T cells (not recorded which) from PBMCs. This TCR came from a human donor with aplastic anemia. The chain employs TRBV10-3 and TRBJ1-2; 10 bases are shared with TRBD1. In DNA, the CDR3 is TGTGCCATCAGTAAACGACAGGGGGCGAGTGGCTACACCTTC. Its translation is CAISKRQGASGYTF.